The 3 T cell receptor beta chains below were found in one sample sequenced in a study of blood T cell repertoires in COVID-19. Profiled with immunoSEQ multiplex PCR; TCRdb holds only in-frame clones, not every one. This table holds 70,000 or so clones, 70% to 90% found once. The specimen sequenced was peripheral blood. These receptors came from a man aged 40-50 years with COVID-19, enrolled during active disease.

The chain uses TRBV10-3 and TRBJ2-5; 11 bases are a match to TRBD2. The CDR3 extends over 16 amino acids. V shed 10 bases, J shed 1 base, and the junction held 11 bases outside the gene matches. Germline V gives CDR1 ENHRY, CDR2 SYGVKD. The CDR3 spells CATRHAGLAGQETQYF. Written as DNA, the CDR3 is TGTGCCACGAGACATGCCGGACTAGCGGGCCAAGAGACCCAGTACTTC.

DNA for the CDR3: TGTGCCAGCTCACCTCGGGACAGCAACTACGAGCAGTACTTC. Its translation: CASSPRDSNYEQYF. The chain links TRBV18 to TRBJ2-7; 7 nucleotides agree with TRBD1. With V trimmed by 3 bases and J by 3 bases, 5 bases remained unmatched. Germline loops: CDR1 KGHSH, CDR2 LQKENI. The CDR3 is 14 residues long.

The CDR3, as DNA: TGTGCCAGTAGTATAGAAGCGGGGGGGCTGGTAGATACGCAGTATTTT. Translated, it gives CASSIEAGGLVDTQYF. The chain has TRBV19 and TRBJ2-3; 10 nucleotides line up with TRBD2. CDR1 is LNHDA, CDR2 SQIVND, per germline (reference sequence). The CDR3 sequence is 16 residues long. V was clipped by 0 bases and J by 5 bases; unmatched bases: 5. Combining the CDR3 with reference TRBV19 and TRBJ2-3 gives the whole variable domain DGGITQSPKYLFRKEGQNVTLSCEQNLNHDAMYWYRQDPGQGLRLIYYSQIVNDFQKGDIAEGYSVSREKKESFPLTVTSAQKNPTAFYLCASSIEAGGLVDTQYFGPGTRLTVL.